This entry lists 6 T cell receptor beta chains sequenced from one sample in a study of CD8 T cells in ankylosing spondylitis (dated by TCRdb to 2016 to 2017). Antigen specificity for these receptors is unknown. Paper-wide results and their limitations: A TCR beta motif made up of about eight highly homologous amino acid variants appeared to be characteristic of blood from ankylosing spondylitis patients.

Receptor libraries were prepared by 5' RACE. Sequencing instrument: Illumina HiSeq 2500. TCRdb took the public reads, trimmed them with fastp at Q25, ran MiXCR for clone calling and kept in-frame beta chains. Each entry is one CDR3 protein sequence, shown with its most common DNA and genes. The sample data list 250,000 to 350,000 distinct CDR3 sequences, and approximately 8.2% of these were observed just once. The top ten constitute less than 15% of the sample. The sample consisted of blood, either unsorted or a sorted T cell fraction (not recorded which). The receptor set was obtained from a male donor with ankylosing spondylitis.

CDR3 sequence reads: CASSHLTQGRELFF. CDR3 bases: TGTGCCAGCAGCCACTTGACACAGGGCCGGGAGCTGTTTTTT. J is TRBJ2-2 and V is TRBV7-9, with a weak D call TRBD1 (6 bases). The ends were cut back, 5 bases at V and 9 bases at J, with 16 bases in the middle. The germline V gene encodes CDR1 SEHNR and CDR2 FQNEAQ (reference sequence). The CDR3 is 14 residues long.

This clonotype was recorded a few times. CDR3 sequence reads: CASSPAAGANEQFF. DNA for the CDR3: TGTGCCAGCAGTCCCGCCGCGGGAGCTAATGAGCAGTTCTTC. The rearrangement uses TRBV12-3 or TRBV12-4 and TRBJ2-1, with 7 nucleotides matching TRBD2. The CDR3 is made up of 14 amino acids. V gave up 5 bases and J gave up 7 bases; unmatched junction bases: 8.

The sample holds many counts of this clonotype. This chain links TRBV20-1 with TRBJ2-7, with unresolved D. Germline V gene lookup returns CDR1 DFQATT and CDR2 SNEGSKA (reference sequence). Trimming pared 1 base from V and 3 bases from J, leaving 7 bases between. The CDR3 loop spans 12 amino acids. The CDR3 sequence: CSARVWNYEQYF. The CDR3 DNA sequence: TGCAGTGCTAGAGTCTGGAACTACGAGCAGTACTTC.

The V and J genes are TRBV5-1 and TRBJ2-7; 9 nucleotides match TRBD1. This CDR3 spans 13 amino acids. V was clipped by 7 bases and J by 4 bases; unmatched bases: 6. Germline-derived CDR1 and CDR2 are SGHRS and YFSETQ. The CDR3 loop is CASRGTGLYEQYF. DNA of the CDR3: TGCGCCAGCCGGGGGACAGGGCTTTACGAGCAGTACTTC. Looking up the rest from reference TRBV5-1 and TRBJ2-7 gives the full variable domain: KAGVTQTPRYLIKTRGQQVTLSCSPISGHRSVSWYQQTPGQGLQFLFEYFSETQRNKGNFPGRFSGRQFSNSRSEMNVSTLELGDSALYLCASRGTGLYEQYFGPGTRLTVT.

This clonotype turned up a few times. The CDR3 region is CASRPGLAGVTGELFF. CDR3 sequence (DNA): TGTGCCAGCAGGCCGGGACTAGCGGGAGTTACCGGGGAGCTGTTTTTT. The rearrangement uses TRBV12-3 or TRBV12-4 and TRBJ2-2, with 14 bases identical to TRBD2. This CDR3 is built from 16 residues. V shed 6 bases, J shed 5 bases, and the junction held 5 bases outside the gene matches.

The chain recombines TRBV28 with TRBJ2-3; no definite D call. The CDR3 totals 14 residues. Trimming left V 5 bases short and J 1 base short, with 10 bases between. CDR1 is MDHEN and CDR2 is SYDVKM in the germline V gene. The CDR3 region has the DNA TGTGCCAGCAGTCAACCGACCCGCACAGATACGCAGTATTTT. Translated, it gives CASSQPTRTDTQYF.